These T cell receptor beta chains were read from a single sample in a study of CD8+CD57+ T cells in acquired aplastic anemia. TCRdb processed the reads anew with MiXCR; each CDR3 protein has one entry. This table holds 150,000 to 160,000 distinct CDR3 sequences, over 50% found once. The specimen sequenced was sorted CD4+, CD8+, or CD8+CD57+ T cells (not recorded which) from PBMCs. These TCRs come from a human donor with aplastic anemia. CDR3s include the opening cysteine and the closing phenylalanine or tryptophan. A D gene is named only where the DNA matches it firmly. Clone size, where shown, is once, few, many, or a class for clones that have expanded.

J gene: TRBJ2-5
V gene: TRBV19
clone size: few
D gene: TRBD1
CDR3 DNA: TGTGCCAGTAGCTCGACAGGGTCCGAGGAGACCCAGTACTTC
CDR3 protein: CASSSTGSEETQYF

J gene: TRBJ2-5
V gene: TRBV24-1
clone size: NA
D gene: TRBD2
CDR3 DNA: TGTGCCACCAGTTTTCTACTAGCGGATCAAGAGACCCAGTACTTC
CDR3 protein: CATSFLLADQETQYF

J gene: TRBJ1-2
V gene: TRBV20-1
clone size: NA
D gene: NA
CDR3 DNA: TGCAGCGCTAATGAACCCAGGGCAGATGGCTACACCTTC
CDR3 protein: CSANEPRADGYTF

J gene: TRBJ2-6
V gene: TRBV19
clone size: few
D gene: NA
CDR3 DNA: TGTGCCAGTAGTGCGAGTTCTGGGGCCAACGTCCTGACTTTC
CDR3 protein: CASSASSGANVLTF

J gene: TRBJ2-5
V gene: TRBV4-2
clone size: many
D gene: NA
CDR3 DNA: TGTGCCAGCAGCCAAGATCTTGGGGGCCAAGAGACCCAGTACTTC
CDR3 protein: CASSQDLGGQETQYF

J gene: TRBJ2-7
V gene: TRBV6-1
clone size: many
D gene: NA
CDR3 DNA: TGTGCCAGCAGACCCAAGGGACGATTCACGCCCTACGAGCAGTACTTC
CDR3 protein: CASRPKGRFTPYEQYF

J gene: TRBJ1-1
V gene: TRBV20-1
clone size: NA
D gene: TRBD1
CDR3 DNA: TGCAGTGCTAGGGGGGACAGGGGTTTCGTTTCTGCTTTCTTT
CDR3 protein: CSARGDRGFVSAFF

J gene: TRBJ2-7
V gene: TRBV10-3
clone size: NA
D gene: TRBD1
CDR3 DNA: TGTGCCAGCAGCTTGTCTCGACAGGGGGAGCAGTACTTC
CDR3 protein: CASSLSRQGEQYF

J gene: TRBJ1-4
V gene: TRBV6-6
clone size: many
D gene: TRBD1
CDR3 DNA: TGTGCCAGCAGTTTTGACAGGGACCATGAAAAACTGTTTTTT
CDR3 protein: CASSFDRDHEKLFF

J gene: TRBJ2-3
V gene: TRBV29-1
clone size: NA
D gene: NA
CDR3 DNA: TGCAGCGTTGAACCGACGCTGGGGTATACGCAGTATTTT
CDR3 protein: CSVEPTLGYTQYF

J gene: TRBJ2-3
V gene: TRBV6-2/TRBV6-3
clone size: NA
D gene: TRBD2
CDR3 DNA: TGTGCCAGCAGTTACCGGTCGGCTAGCGGGGGGGCAGATACGCAGTATTTT
CDR3 protein: CASSYRSASGGADTQYF

J gene: TRBJ1-5
V gene: TRBV7-9
clone size: once
D gene: NA
CDR3 DNA: TGTGCCAGCAGCTTGAAGTGGGATCAGCCCCAGCATTTT
CDR3 protein: CASSLKWDQPQHF

J gene: TRBJ1-3
V gene: TRBV29-1
clone size: NA
D gene: NA
CDR3 DNA: TGCAGCGTTACAGGGAGTGGAAACACCATATATTTT
CDR3 protein: CSVTGSGNTIYF

J gene: TRBJ1-1
V gene: TRBV15
clone size: many
D gene: TRBD1
CDR3 DNA: TGTGCCACCAGCAGCGGGAGGGGGCAGGAAGCTTTCTTT
CDR3 protein: CATSSGRGQEAFF

J gene: TRBJ2-3
V gene: TRBV29-1
clone size: NA
D gene: NA
CDR3 DNA: TGCAGCGTTCAACCAGGAGGAGTAGATACGCAGTATTTT
CDR3 protein: CSVQPGGVDTQYF

J gene: TRBJ2-7
V gene: TRBV7-9
clone size: NA
D gene: NA
CDR3 DNA: TGTGCCAGCAGCCGTGGACAGAACTACGAGCAGTACTTC
CDR3 protein: CASSRGQNYEQYF

J gene: TRBJ1-1
V gene: TRBV25-1
clone size: NA
D gene: NA
CDR3 DNA: TGTGCCAGCAGTGAATATCCCTGGTTGGCTTTCTTT
CDR3 protein: CASSEYPWLAFF

J gene: TRBJ2-1
V gene: TRBV6-4
clone size: many
D gene: NA
CDR3 DNA: TGTGCCAGCAGTGACTCGGGCGGGGCCGCTAATGAGCAGTTCTTC
CDR3 protein: CASSDSGGAANEQFF

J gene: TRBJ2-5
V gene: TRBV7-8
clone size: NA
D gene: TRBD2
CDR3 DNA: TGTGCCAGCAGTGAAGGGACTAGCGGTTCAGGGGCCCAGTACTTC
CDR3 protein: CASSEGTSGSGAQYF

J gene: TRBJ1-2
V gene: TRBV29-1
clone size: NA
D gene: NA
CDR3 DNA: TGCAGCGCGGACAGCTTCTATGGCTACACCTTC
CDR3 protein: CSADSFYGYTF

J gene: TRBJ2-5
V gene: TRBV7-3
clone size: NA
D gene: NA
CDR3 DNA: TGTGCCAGCAGCCAACCAGGGAGGGAGACCCAGTACTTC
CDR3 protein: CASSQPGRETQYF

J gene: TRBJ2-3
V gene: TRBV11-2
clone size: NA
D gene: NA
CDR3 DNA: TGTGCCAGCAGCTTAGGAGCGCGGCCCACAGATACGCAGTATTTT
CDR3 protein: CASSLGARPTDTQYF

J gene: TRBJ2-5
V gene: TRBV20-1
clone size: NA
D gene: NA
CDR3 DNA: TGCAGTGCTAGCCGGACGGTGGAAGAGACCCAGTACTTC
CDR3 protein: CSASRTVEETQYF

J gene: TRBJ2-7
V gene: TRBV20-1
clone size: NA
D gene: NA
CDR3 DNA: TGCAGTGCTAGGGCAGGGGAGTACGAGCAGTACTTC
CDR3 protein: CSARAGEYEQYF

J gene: TRBJ2-5
V gene: TRBV2
clone size: NA
D gene: NA
CDR3 DNA: TGTGCCAGCGGGAGGACCCAAGAGACCCAGTACTTC
CDR3 protein: CASGRTQETQYF

J gene: TRBJ1-2
V gene: TRBV6-2/TRBV6-3
clone size: NA
D gene: NA
CDR3 DNA: TGTGCCAGCGGAAGGAGGGGGGACGGCTACACCTTC
CDR3 protein: CASGRRGDGYTF

J gene: TRBJ2-7
V gene: TRBV7-6
clone size: NA
D gene: TRBD2
CDR3 DNA: TGTGCCAGCAGCTTAGATTTGGCTAGCGGATTCTACGAGCAGTACTTC
CDR3 protein: CASSLDLASGFYEQYF

J gene: TRBJ1-2
V gene: TRBV7-9
clone size: many
D gene: NA
CDR3 DNA: TGTGCCAGCAGCCCGACAGGCTCCTATGGCTACACCTTC
CDR3 protein: CASSPTGSYGYTF